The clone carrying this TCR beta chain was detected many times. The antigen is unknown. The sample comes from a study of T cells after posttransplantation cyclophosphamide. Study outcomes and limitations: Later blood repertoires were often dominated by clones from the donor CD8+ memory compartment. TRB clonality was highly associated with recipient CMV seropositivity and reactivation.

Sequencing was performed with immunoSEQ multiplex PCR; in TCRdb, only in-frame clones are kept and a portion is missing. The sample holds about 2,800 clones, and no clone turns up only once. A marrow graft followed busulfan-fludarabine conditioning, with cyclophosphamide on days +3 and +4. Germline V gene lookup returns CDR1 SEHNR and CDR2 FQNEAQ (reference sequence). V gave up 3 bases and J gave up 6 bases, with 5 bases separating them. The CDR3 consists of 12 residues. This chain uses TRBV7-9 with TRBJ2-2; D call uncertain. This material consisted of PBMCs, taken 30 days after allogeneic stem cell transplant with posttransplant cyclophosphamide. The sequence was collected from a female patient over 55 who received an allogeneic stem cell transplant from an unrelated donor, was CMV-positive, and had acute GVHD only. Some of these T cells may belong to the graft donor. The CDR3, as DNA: TGTGCCAGCAGCTTCCTTCCCGGGGAGCTGTTTTTT. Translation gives CASSFLPGELFF.